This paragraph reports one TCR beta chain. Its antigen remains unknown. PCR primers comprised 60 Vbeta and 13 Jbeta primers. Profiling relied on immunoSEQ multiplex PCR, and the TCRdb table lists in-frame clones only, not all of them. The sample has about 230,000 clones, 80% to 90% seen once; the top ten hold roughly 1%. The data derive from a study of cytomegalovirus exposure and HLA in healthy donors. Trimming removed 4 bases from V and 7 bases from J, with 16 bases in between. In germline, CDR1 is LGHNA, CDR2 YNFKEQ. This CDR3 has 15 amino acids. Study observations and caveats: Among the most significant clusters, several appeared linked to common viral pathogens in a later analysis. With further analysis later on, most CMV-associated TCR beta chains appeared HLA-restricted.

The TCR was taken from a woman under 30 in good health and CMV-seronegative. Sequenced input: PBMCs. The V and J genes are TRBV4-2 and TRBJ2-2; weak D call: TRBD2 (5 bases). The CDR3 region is CASSRTTGLDGELFF. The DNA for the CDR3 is TGTGCCAGCAGCCGAACGACGGGGTTGGACGGGGAGCTGTTTTTT.